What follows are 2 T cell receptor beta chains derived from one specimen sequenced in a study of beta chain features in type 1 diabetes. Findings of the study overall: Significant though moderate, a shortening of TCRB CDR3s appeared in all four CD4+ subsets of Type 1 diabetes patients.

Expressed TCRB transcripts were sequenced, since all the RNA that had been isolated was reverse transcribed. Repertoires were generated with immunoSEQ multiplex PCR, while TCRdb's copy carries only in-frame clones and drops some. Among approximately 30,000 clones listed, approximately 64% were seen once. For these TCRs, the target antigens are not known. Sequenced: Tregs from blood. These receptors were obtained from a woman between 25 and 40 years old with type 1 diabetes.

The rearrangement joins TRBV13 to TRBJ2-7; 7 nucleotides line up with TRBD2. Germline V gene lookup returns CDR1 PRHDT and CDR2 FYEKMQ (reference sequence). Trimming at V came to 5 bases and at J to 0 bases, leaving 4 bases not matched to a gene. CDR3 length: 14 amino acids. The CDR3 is CASSRGGSSYEQYF. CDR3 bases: TGTGCCAGCAGCCGGGGCGGGAGCTCCTACGAGCAGTACTTC.

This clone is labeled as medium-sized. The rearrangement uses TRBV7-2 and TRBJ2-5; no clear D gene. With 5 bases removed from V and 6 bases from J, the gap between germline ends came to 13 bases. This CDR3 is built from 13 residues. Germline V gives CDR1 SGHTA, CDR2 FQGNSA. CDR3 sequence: CASSPPSTKTQYF. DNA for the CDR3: TGTGCCAGCAGCCCCCCTAGTACGAAGACCCAGTACTTC.